The next 5 T cell receptor beta chains were all read from a single sample in a study of cytomegalovirus exposure and HLA in healthy donors. PCR amplification relied on 60 Vbeta primers (plus 13 Jbeta primers). TCRdb keeps only in-frame clones here, not all; method: immunoSEQ multiplex PCR. The sample has about 180,000 clones, roughly 77% seen once. Sequencing was done on a sample of PBMCs. The source of these receptors is a woman aged 30 to 39 in good health and CMV-seronegative.

The CDR3 nucleotides are TGTGCCAGCAGCCGACCCGGGGTGGGGGAGACCCAGTACTTC. Amino acid sequence: CASSRPGVGETQYF. The V call is TRBV14, the J call TRBJ2-5; maybe TRBD2 (5 bases). This CDR3 contains 14 residues. Trimming removed 4 bases from V and 5 bases from J, with 14 bases in between. Looked up from germline, CDR1 is SGHDN and CDR2 is FVKESK. Supplemented by reference TRBV14 and TRBJ2-5, the full variable domain reads EAGVTQFPSHSVIEKGQTVTLRCDPISGHDNLYWYRRVMGKEIKFLLHFVKESKQDESGMPNNRFLAERTGGTYSTLKVQPAELEDSGVYFCASSRPGVGETQYFGPGTRLLVL.

V usage is TRBV30 and J usage is TRBJ1-1; 7 bases align to TRBD1. Germline V gene sequence: CDR1 GTSNPN, CDR2 SVGIG (reference sequence). With V trimmed by 1 base and J by 0 bases, 8 bases remained unmatched. This CDR3 region has 16 residues. CDR3 DNA sequence: TGTGCCTGGAGTGCCAAGGCGGGACAGATGAACACTGAAGCTTTCTTT. This codes for CAWSAKAGQMNTEAFF.

This chain joins TRBV18 and TRBJ2-5, with a weak D call TRBD1 (5 bases). The ends were cut back, 2 bases at V and 3 bases at J, with 13 bases in the middle. This CDR3 region has 15 residues. Germline V gene sequence: CDR1 KGHSH, CDR2 LQKENI. The CDR3 is CASSPSWEGEETQYF. Written as DNA, the CDR3 is TGTGCCAGCTCACCAAGTTGGGAAGGGGAAGAGACCCAGTACTTC.

The chain couples TRBV14 to TRBJ1-2; a weak D match, TRBD1 (6 bases). Trimming stripped 0 bases from V and 4 bases from J, with 12 bases between. Germline CDR1 reads SGHDN; CDR2 reads FVKESK. This CDR3 has 15 amino acids. The CDR3 DNA reads TGTGCCAGCAGCCAAGATTTACGACAGGCCTATGGCTACACCTTC. This codes for CASSQDLRQAYGYTF.

V usage is TRBV2 and J usage is TRBJ2-1, with D unclear. V shed 2 bases and J shed 4 bases, with 9 bases lying between them. The CDR3 extends over 14 amino acids. Germline assignment: CDR1 SNHLY and CDR2 FYNNEI. CDR3 residues: CASSEMGQYNEQFF. In DNA, the CDR3 is TGTGCCAGCAGTGAAATGGGCCAATACAATGAGCAGTTCTTC. Combining the CDR3 with reference TRBV2 and TRBJ2-1 gives the whole variable domain EPEVTQTPSHQVTQMGQEVILRCVPISNHLYFYWYRQILGQKVEFLVSFYNNEISEKSEIFDDQFSVERPDGSNFTLKIRSTKLEDSAMYFCASSEMGQYNEQFFGPGTRLTVL.